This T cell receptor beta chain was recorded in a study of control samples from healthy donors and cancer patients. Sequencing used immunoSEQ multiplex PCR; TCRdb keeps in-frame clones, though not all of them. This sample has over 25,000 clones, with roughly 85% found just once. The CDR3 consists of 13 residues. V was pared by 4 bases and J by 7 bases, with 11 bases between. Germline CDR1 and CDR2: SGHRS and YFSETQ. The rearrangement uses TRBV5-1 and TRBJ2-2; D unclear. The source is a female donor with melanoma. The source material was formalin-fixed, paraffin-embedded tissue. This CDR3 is CASSAGFGGELFF. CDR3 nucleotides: TGCGCCAGCAGCGCCGGATTCGGCGGGGAGCTGTTTTTT.